Here is one T cell receptor (beta chain) with its context. Its target is unknown. Trimming removed 4 bases from V and 2 bases from J; junction bases left unmatched: 5. The germline V gene encodes CDR1 MGHRA and CDR2 YSYEKL. This CDR3 region has 16 residues. This specimen comes from a study of cytomegalovirus exposure and HLA in healthy donors. Study-level background: Of the donors genotyped, 398 in all, about 80% fell in the Caucasian-associated ancestry cluster. Study-level results: HLA-A and HLA-B allele assignments for most subjects were reportedly predicted accurately using TCR beta sequences. There were a few CMV-associated chains whose specificity for CMV antigens was confirmed in vitro.

PCR primers comprised 60 Vbeta and 13 Jbeta primers. The method was immunoSEQ multiplex PCR; TCRdb's version includes in-frame clones alone and lacks a portion of them. The sample lists 110,000 to 150,000 clones; roughly 85% were seen once. Sequencing input: PBMCs. The rearrangement joins TRBV4-1 to TRBJ2-3; 11 bases fit TRBD2. This TCR derives from a woman in her thirties in good health and CMV-seronegative. The CDR3, as DNA: TGCGCCAGCAGCCTCGTAGCGGGGGGGGCCACAGATACGCAGTATTTT. Translated, it gives CASSLVAGGATDTQYF.